What follows are 17 T cell receptor beta chains derived from one specimen sequenced in a study of blood T cell repertoires in COVID-19. TCRdb's table, derived via immunoSEQ multiplex PCR, lists solely in-frame clones and lacks some. The top ten hold almost 6% of the sample, which has about 150,000 clones, roughly 84% seen once. Sequenced: PBMCs or T cells enriched from blood (not recorded which). The receptors come from a woman in her forties or fifties who had been exposed to COVID-19.

The rearrangement joins TRBV27 to TRBJ2-4; TRBD1 agrees at 9 bases. The germline CDR1 and CDR2 sequences are MNHEY and SMNVEV (reference sequence). The CDR3 has 15 amino acids. The J segment lost 6 bases and the V segment lost 5 bases, leaving 8 bases of the junction unmatched. The CDR3 here is CASSPTDRGGNIQYF. CDR3 nucleotides: TGTGCCAGCAGTCCAACGGACAGGGGCGGAAACATTCAGTACTTC.

V is TRBV18 and J is TRBJ1-1; 7 positions match TRBD1. V lost 3 bases, J lost 1 base, and 5 bases stayed unmatched. This CDR3 comprises 15 residues. Looked up from germline, CDR1 is KGHSH and CDR2 is LQKENI. The CDR3 sequence is CASSPQGQRNTEAFF. The CDR3, as DNA: TGTGCCAGCTCACCTCAGGGACAGCGGAACACTGAAGCTTTCTTT.

This rearrangement joins TRBV14 to TRBJ2-4; D gene ambiguous. The CDR3 is 14 residues long. CDR1 is SGHDN and CDR2 is FVKESK in the germline V gene. V shed 4 bases and J shed 0 bases, with 7 bases lying between them. The CDR3 nucleotides are TGTGCCAGCAGCCTGCACGGAGCCAAAAACATTCAGTACTTC. Protein: CASSLHGAKNIQYF.

The chain uses TRBV6-9 and TRBJ1-1, with D uncertain. Germline values: CDR1 MNHGY, CDR2 SVAAGI. V lost 2 bases and J 10 bases, leaving 14 bases between the germline ends. This CDR3 region has 13 residues. CDR3 DNA: TGTGCCAGCAGTTATCTGTTTCTTCCTCGAGCTTTCTTT. Its protein product is CASSYLFLPRAFF.

This clone was recorded a few times. This chain connects TRBV19 to TRBJ1-3, with D unresolved. This CDR3 contains 14 residues. The V end was cut by 5 bases, the J end by 0 bases, with 8 bases between. CDR1 and CDR2 from the germline V gene are LNHDA and SQIVND (reference sequence). The DNA for the CDR3 is TGTGCCAGTAGTGCCCAGCGCTCTGGAAACACCATATATTTT. This translates into CASSAQRSGNTIYF.

V is TRBV5-5 and J is TRBJ2-5, with 9 nucleotides matching TRBD2. The germline CDR1 and CDR2 sequences are SGHKS and YYEKEE (reference sequence). The CDR3 covers 16 residues. Losses at the gene ends were 0 bases for V and 1 base for J; bases not matched to a gene: 4. CDR3 nucleotide sequence: TGTGCCAGCAGCTTGGTGGCTAGCGGGGTCCAAGAGACCCAGTACTTC. Protein sequence: CASSLVASGVQETQYF.

This clone was observed a single time. The chain carries TRBV5-4 and TRBJ1-2; 7 bases are a match to TRBD1. V was pared by 6 bases and J by 2 bases, with 7 bases of the junction left unmatched. Germline loops: CDR1 SGHNT, CDR2 YYREEE (reference sequence). CDR3 size: 14 residues. The CDR3, as DNA: TGTGCCAGCATCGGGCAGGGGGGCAACTATGGCTACACCTTC. Amino acids: CASIGQGGNYGYTF.

This clone was detected once. The chain carries TRBV9 and TRBJ2-7; the D gene is possibly TRBD2 (5 bases). The CDR3 consists of 14 residues. Germline V gene lookup returns CDR1 SGDLS and CDR2 YYNGEE. V gave up 0 bases and J gave up 0 bases, with 7 bases separating them. The CDR3 spells CASSVEGSSYEQYF. CDR3 in DNA: TGTGCCAGCAGCGTAGAAGGGAGCTCCTACGAGCAGTACTTC. The variable domain in full, with the rest retrieved from reference TRBV9 and TRBJ2-7, is DSGVTQTPKHLITATGQRVTLRCSPRSGDLSVYWYQQSLDQGLQFLIQYYNGEERAKGNILERFSAQQFPDLHSELNLSSLELGDSALYFCASSVEGSSYEQYFGPGTRLTVT.

This sequence joins TRBV10-3 and TRBJ2-1; the match to TRBD2 covers 13 bases. Trimming removed 4 bases from V and 3 bases from J; junction bases left unmatched: 0. CDR1 is ENHRY, CDR2 SYGVKD, per germline. CDR3 length equals 15 residues. The CDR3 sequence is CAISGTSGGYNEQFF. The CDR3, as DNA: TGTGCCATCAGTGGGACTAGCGGGGGCTACAATGAGCAGTTCTTC.

This clone has a single count. The chain joins TRBV5-1 to TRBJ2-6; 7 nucleotides match TRBD1. Germline V gene sequence: CDR1 SGHRS, CDR2 YFSETQ. The CDR3 extends over 19 amino acids. V shed 7 bases, J shed 0 bases, and the junction held 16 bases outside the gene matches. The CDR3 nucleotides are TGCGCCAGCGACCGTAGGCCGACAGGGATTTCCTCTGGGGCCAACGTCCTGACTTTC. Its translation is CASDRRPTGISSGANVLTF.

The V and J genes are TRBV4-2 and TRBJ2-1; D is possibly TRBD2 (5 bases). The germline V and J ends were trimmed by 3 bases and 5 bases, with 11 bases remaining between them. Germline CDR1 reads LGHNA; CDR2 reads YNFKEQ. The CDR3 contains 14 residues. Here the CDR3 reads CASSHQTRDNEQFF. CDR3 in DNA: TGTGCCAGCAGCCATCAAACTAGGGACAATGAGCAGTTCTTC.

This chain links TRBV6-5 with TRBJ2-2, with 8 positions matching TRBD2. This CDR3 is 15 amino acids long. V gave up 8 bases and J gave up 6 bases; unmatched junction bases: 11. Per germline, CDR1 MNHEY and CDR2 SVGAGI. The CDR3 reads CASRYVAGPAGELFF. The CDR3 bases are TGTGCCAGCCGATACGTAGCGGGGCCCGCCGGGGAGCTGTTTTTT.

The CDR3 region has the DNA TGTGCCATCAGTGAGGGGACTGGCGGGGGGACGGGGGGAGATACGCAGTATTTT. Its translation is CAISEGTGGGTGGDTQYF. The chain is built from TRBV10-3 and TRBJ2-3; 8 bases fit TRBD2. This CDR3 region has 18 residues. J was trimmed by 5 bases and V by 2 bases; bases with no gene match: 15. Germline V gene data show CDR1 as ENHRY and CDR2 as SYGVKD.

The chain carries TRBV11-2 and TRBJ2-3; 12 bases map to TRBD2. The V gene end was trimmed by 4 bases and the J gene end by 2 bases; junction bases not matched to a gene: 7. The CDR3 totals 17 residues. CDR1 is SGHAT, CDR2 FQNNGV, per germline. Here the CDR3 reads CASSSRLAGDFTDTQYF. The CDR3, as DNA: TGTGCCAGCAGCTCCCGACTAGCGGGAGACTTCACAGATACGCAGTATTTT.

In this sample, this clone turned up a few times. V is TRBV27 and J is TRBJ2-2, with TRBD1 matching 9 bases. The germline V gene encodes CDR1 MNHEY and CDR2 SMNVEV (reference sequence). This CDR3 is 18 amino acids long. The junction had 8 bases not matched to a gene; V was cut back by 2 bases and J by 1 base. For the CDR3, the DNA is TGTGCCAGCAGTTTAAGGAGGGCGGGACAGGGGAACACCGGGGAGCTGTTTTTT. Its protein is CASSLRRAGQGNTGELFF.

This chain's CDR3 is CASSPPRAGVYEQYF. CDR3 DNA: TGTGCCAGCTCACCCCCCCGGGCGGGAGTCTACGAGCAGTACTTC. The chain joins TRBV18 to TRBJ2-7; TRBD2 matches 7 bases. J was trimmed by 3 bases and V by 3 bases; bases with no gene match: 8. This CDR3 comprises 15 residues. In germline, CDR1 is KGHSH, CDR2 LQKENI.

The chain has TRBV7-9 and TRBJ1-1; a weak D match, TRBD1 (5 bases). V was pared by 5 bases and J by 1 base, with 11 bases between. Germline lookup yields CDR1 SEHNR and CDR2 FQNEAQ (reference sequence). CDR3 length equals 14 residues. The CDR3 nucleotides are TGTGCCAGCAGCCCCGCGGGGCGGAACACTGAAGCTTTCTTT. The encoded protein is CASSPAGRNTEAFF.